One T cell receptor (beta chain) is described in this entry. V lost 2 bases, J lost 7 bases, and 2 bases stayed unmatched. The CDR3 is 14 residues long. The germline V gene encodes CDR1 GTSNPN and CDR2 SVGIG (reference sequence). The entry originates in a study of hypomethylating agent response in myelodysplastic syndrome. Assay: immunoSEQ multiplex PCR; the TCRdb copy retains only in-frame clones and omits some. This sample has 5,000 to 6,000 clones, with roughly 90% found just once. This sequence was found in a human donor with myelodysplastic syndrome. The J gene is TRBJ1-6, the V gene TRBV30; 10 bases are shared with TRBD1. The sequenced sample was bone marrow, obtained before or after starting hypomethylating agent treatment for myelodysplastic syndrome (not recorded which). As DNA, the CDR3 is TGTGCCTGGAGTCGGACAGGGGGGAATTCACCCCTCCACTTT. Its protein is CAWSRTGGNSPLHF.